These T cell receptor beta chains were read from a single sample in a study of T cells in Graves' hyperthyroidism and ophthalmopathy. TCRdb re-called the multiplex PCR reads with MiXCR, one entry per CDR3 protein. The sample comprises some 570,000 distinct CDR3 sequences, about 15% of which are singletons, and around 17% rests with the top ten. Sequencing used blood. The source is a woman aged 18-29 years with Graves' ophthalmopathy. The CDR3 runs from the conserved cysteine through the conserved F or W. D genes are given only for firm matches. Only some rows state a clone size, as once, few, many or a class for expanded clones.

V gene: TRBV2; clone size: few; J gene: TRBJ1-1; D gene: NA; CDR3 DNA: TGTGCCAGCAGTGAGTGGGGAGCGGACACTGAAGCTTTCTTT; CDR3 protein: CASSEWGADTEAFF
V gene: TRBV27; clone size: many; J gene: TRBJ1-2; D gene: NA; CDR3 DNA: TGTGCCAGCGGGGGGCCTGATGGCTACACCTTC; CDR3 protein: CASGGPDGYTF
V gene: TRBV3-1; clone size: few; J gene: TRBJ2-7; D gene: NA; CDR3 DNA: TGTGCCAGCAGCCAAAATAGAAGGCGCTACGAGCAGTACTTC; CDR3 protein: CASSQNRRRYEQYF
V gene: TRBV7-8; clone size: NA; J gene: TRBJ1-4; D gene: TRBD1; CDR3 DNA: TGTGCCAGCAGCTCCGCCGTCCCGGGACAGGGAGGGGAAAAACTGTTTTTT; CDR3 protein: CASSSAVPGQGGEKLFF
V gene: TRBV7-2; clone size: few; J gene: TRBJ2-7; D gene: NA; CDR3 DNA: TGTGCCAGCAGTCCAGGGGGGGCGGGAGCTGGGGAGCAGTACTTC; CDR3 protein: CASSPGGAGAGEQYF
V gene: TRBV3-1; clone size: many; J gene: TRBJ2-7; D gene: TRBD2; CDR3 DNA: TGTGCCAGCAGCCAAGGAGCGGGAGTTGACGAGCAGTACTTC; CDR3 protein: CASSQGAGVDEQYF
V gene: TRBV19; clone size: few; J gene: TRBJ2-3; D gene: TRBD2; CDR3 DNA: TGTGCCAGTAGTATAAGGCCTAGCGGAGCGGATACGCAGTATTTT; CDR3 protein: CASSIRPSGADTQYF
V gene: TRBV2; clone size: many; J gene: TRBJ2-1; D gene: TRBD2; CDR3 DNA: TGTGCCAGCGGGACGGAGCGGGGGATCTCCAATGAGCAGTTCTTC; CDR3 protein: CASGTERGISNEQFF
V gene: TRBV7-2; clone size: many; J gene: TRBJ1-6; D gene: NA; CDR3 DNA: TGTGCCAGCAGCTTAGCAACTAATTCACCCCTCCACTTT; CDR3 protein: CASSLATNSPLHF
V gene: TRBV24-1; clone size: few; J gene: TRBJ1-5; D gene: TRBD1; CDR3 DNA: TGTGCCACCAGTGATACGGACAAGGGGGCGTTTAGCAATCAGCCCCAGCATTTT; CDR3 protein: CATSDTDKGAFSNQPQHF
V gene: TRBV6-1; clone size: many; J gene: TRBJ2-7; D gene: NA; CDR3 DNA: TGTGCCAGCGCCGAGCTTGGGGGAGAGCAGTACTTC; CDR3 protein: CASAELGGEQYF
V gene: TRBV12-3/TRBV12-4; clone size: many; J gene: TRBJ2-3; D gene: TRBD2; CDR3 DNA: TGTGCCAGCAGTGGACTAGCGGGGTCTAGCACAGATACGCAGTATTTT; CDR3 protein: CASSGLAGSSTDTQYF
V gene: TRBV3-1; clone size: many; J gene: TRBJ2-7; D gene: NA; CDR3 DNA: TGTGCCAGCAGCCAAGATACTGCTACCTACGAGCAGTACTTC; CDR3 protein: CASSQDTATYEQYF
V gene: TRBV18; clone size: NA; J gene: TRBJ2-7; D gene: TRBD1; CDR3 DNA: TGTGCCAGCTCACCTTTTGAGACAGGGGGCGACGAGCAGTACTTC; CDR3 protein: CASSPFETGGDEQYF
V gene: TRBV5-4; clone size: NA; J gene: TRBJ2-3; D gene: NA; CDR3 DNA: TGTGCCAGCAGCTTGAAGGTAGCTTCAGATACGCAGTATTTT; CDR3 protein: CASSLKVASDTQYF
V gene: TRBV18; clone size: NA; J gene: TRBJ2-7; D gene: TRBD1; CDR3 DNA: TGTGCCAGCTCACCACCGGGACAGGGTTGGGGTGCCTACGAGCAGTACTTC; CDR3 protein: CASSPPGQGWGAYEQYF
V gene: TRBV13; clone size: few; J gene: TRBJ1-6; D gene: NA; CDR3 DNA: TGTGCCAGCAGTGAATCCCCCGGACGGGATAATTCACCCCTCCACTTT; CDR3 protein: CASSESPGRDNSPLHF
V gene: TRBV13; clone size: few; J gene: TRBJ2-5; D gene: NA; CDR3 DNA: TGTGCCAGCAGCTTAGAATCGGCTGGAGAGACCCAGTACTTC; CDR3 protein: CASSLESAGETQYF
V gene: TRBV24-1; clone size: NA; J gene: TRBJ1-5; D gene: NA; CDR3 DNA: TGTGCCACCAGTGATTTAGGGGGTGGCAATCAGCCCCAGCATTTT; CDR3 protein: CATSDLGGGNQPQHF
V gene: TRBV14; clone size: few; J gene: TRBJ1-1; D gene: NA; CDR3 DNA: TGTGCCAGCAGCCCTTACAGACTTGGAGCTTTCTTT; CDR3 protein: CASSPYRLGAFF
V gene: TRBV12-3/TRBV12-4; clone size: NA; J gene: TRBJ2-7; D gene: TRBD2; CDR3 DNA: TGTGCCAGCAGTTTAGTTTGGGGGGGGTACAGCTCCTACGGGCAGTACTTC; CDR3 protein: CASSLVWGGYSSYGQYF
V gene: TRBV18; clone size: NA; J gene: TRBJ1-3; D gene: NA; CDR3 DNA: TGTGCCAGCTCACCATCGGACATCATCTCTGGAAACACCATATATTTT; CDR3 protein: CASSPSDIISGNTIYF
V gene: TRBV28; clone size: NA; J gene: TRBJ1-4; D gene: NA; CDR3 DNA: TGTGCCAGCAGTTTCCCCTCCTCTGGTAGGGCGGGGCACGAAAAACTGTTTTTT; CDR3 protein: CASSFPSSGRAGHEKLFF
V gene: TRBV28; clone size: many; J gene: TRBJ2-2; D gene: NA; CDR3 DNA: TGTGCCAGCAGTTTCGGGGACACCGGGGAGCTGTTTTTT; CDR3 protein: CASSFGDTGELFF
V gene: TRBV11-2; clone size: many; J gene: TRBJ1-1; D gene: NA; CDR3 DNA: TGTGCCAGCAGCCCCCCCGCGGCAACTGAAGCTTTCTTT; CDR3 protein: CASSPPAATEAFF
V gene: TRBV30; clone size: many; J gene: TRBJ1-2; D gene: TRBD1; CDR3 DNA: TGTGCCTGGACCCCGGACAGGGGGCTTGGATATGGCTACACCTTC; CDR3 protein: CAWTPDRGLGYGYTF
V gene: TRBV27; clone size: few; J gene: TRBJ1-3; D gene: NA; CDR3 DNA: TGTGCCAGCAGTTTATCGTCCAGGGCTGGAAACACCATATATTTT; CDR3 protein: CASSLSSRAGNTIYF
V gene: TRBV19; clone size: NA; J gene: TRBJ2-7; D gene: TRBD1; CDR3 DNA: TGTGCCAGTAGTATCTTCGACAGGGAAGGTCGACGGGGCGAGCAGTACTTC; CDR3 protein: CASSIFDREGRRGEQYF
V gene: TRBV27; clone size: few; J gene: TRBJ2-3; D gene: NA; CDR3 DNA: TGTGCCAGCAGTTTGGTCGGGTTTCTGGATGGTATTAGCACAGATACGCAGTATTTT; CDR3 protein: CASSLVGFLDGISTDTQYF
V gene: TRBV6-1; clone size: NA; J gene: TRBJ1-1; D gene: NA; CDR3 DNA: TGTGCCAGCAGGCGGGGTGGGAGAAACACTGAAGCTTTCTTT; CDR3 protein: CASRRGGRNTEAFF
V gene: TRBV4-1; clone size: NA; J gene: TRBJ2-5; D gene: TRBD2; CDR3 DNA: TGCGCCAGCAGCCAAGAGATGACTCTAGCGGGAGGGTTTGAAGCCTTACAAGAGACCCAGTACTTC; CDR3 protein: CASSQEMTLAGGFEALQETQYF
V gene: TRBV20-1; clone size: many; J gene: TRBJ2-7; D gene: NA; CDR3 DNA: TGCAGTGCCTCGGGACTCAGCTCCTACGAGCAGTACTTC; CDR3 protein: CSASGLSSYEQYF
V gene: TRBV4-3; clone size: NA; J gene: TRBJ1-2; D gene: TRBD1; CDR3 DNA: TGCGCCAGCAGCCAAGATCAGACAGGGGGCGCGAAGTATGGCTACACCTTC; CDR3 protein: CASSQDQTGGAKYGYTF
V gene: TRBV5-1; clone size: many; J gene: TRBJ2-3; D gene: NA; CDR3 DNA: TGCGCCAGCAGCGGGTCCGGTACTCCCACAGATACGCAGTATTTT; CDR3 protein: CASSGSGTPTDTQYF
V gene: TRBV28; clone size: NA; J gene: TRBJ1-2; D gene: NA; CDR3 DNA: TGTGCCAGCAGTTTTTTCCAGGACAGCTATGGCTACACCTTC; CDR3 protein: CASSFFQDSYGYTF
V gene: TRBV7-2; clone size: many; J gene: TRBJ2-7; D gene: TRBD2; CDR3 DNA: TGTGCCACCAAAGTGGCGGGACTAGCGGGAGGGGCTCCCAACGAGCAGTACTTC; CDR3 protein: CATKVAGLAGGAPNEQYF
V gene: TRBV12-3/TRBV12-4; clone size: many; J gene: TRBJ1-2; D gene: NA; CDR3 DNA: TGTGCCAGCACCACAGACAGGTCCTATGGCTACACCTTC; CDR3 protein: CASTTDRSYGYTF
V gene: TRBV6-6; clone size: NA; J gene: TRBJ1-5; D gene: NA; CDR3 DNA: TGTGCCAGCAGTTACCCCGGCCTGGAGCCCCAGCATTTT; CDR3 protein: CASSYPGLEPQHF
V gene: TRBV5-6; clone size: many; J gene: TRBJ1-1; D gene: NA; CDR3 DNA: TGTCCCAGCAGCTTGGTCGGCAGCGAGAACACTGAAGCTTTCTTT; CDR3 protein: CPSSLVGSENTEAFF
V gene: TRBV9; clone size: NA; J gene: TRBJ1-6; D gene: NA; CDR3 DNA: TGTGCCAGCAGCGTAAGCTATAATTCACCCCTCCACTTT; CDR3 protein: CASSVSYNSPLHF
V gene: TRBV19; clone size: NA; J gene: TRBJ1-5; D gene: NA; CDR3 DNA: TGTGCCAGTAGCCTGACCAGGGGTCTAGGGAATCAGCCCCAGCATTTT; CDR3 protein: CASSLTRGLGNQPQHF
V gene: TRBV28; clone size: few; J gene: TRBJ2-7; D gene: NA; CDR3 DNA: TGTGCCAGCAGGGGGGCAGGGAGGCCCTTAGAGCAGTACTTC; CDR3 protein: CASRGAGRPLEQYF
V gene: TRBV11-2; clone size: many; J gene: TRBJ1-1; D gene: NA; CDR3 DNA: TGTGCCAGCCGGGAGGGGAACACTGAAGCTTTCTTT; CDR3 protein: CASREGNTEAFF
V gene: TRBV7-2; clone size: few; J gene: TRBJ1-2; D gene: NA; CDR3 DNA: TGTGCCAGCAGCTTAGCCCCCGGGACTTGGGGATTCGACTATGGCTACACCTTC; CDR3 protein: CASSLAPGTWGFDYGYTF